This TCR beta chain was sequenced during a study of T cell responses to AZD1222 COVID-19 vaccine. Profiled with immunoSEQ multiplex PCR; TCRdb holds only in-frame clones, not every one. This sample has about 150,000 clones, with roughly 90% found just once. This receptor was taken from an adult who received the AZD1222 COVID-19 vaccine. The sequences come from peripheral blood, collected 28 days after the second AZD1222 dose.

CDR3 amino acids: CASSLDRTDTQYF. CDR3 DNA: TGCGCCAGCAGCTTGGATCGCACAGATACGCAGTATTTT. The rearrangement links TRBV5-1 to TRBJ2-3; D is undetermined. Germline V lookup: CDR1 SGHRS, CDR2 YFSETQ. The CDR3 is 13 amino acids. V was cut by 0 bases and J by 1 base, with 3 bases left in between.